This TCR beta chain was obtained from a study of cytomegalovirus exposure and HLA in healthy donors. Study outcomes and limitations: In a later analysis, compared with equally common non-associated chains, HLA-associated beta chains were more expanded. Cytomegalovirus association was listed for roughly 160 TCR beta chains.

The primer mix had 60 Vbeta and 13 Jbeta primers. TCRdb's table, derived via immunoSEQ multiplex PCR, lists solely in-frame clones and lacks some. This sample has some 65,000 clones, with 60% to 80% found just once. As to this clone: Its antigen is unidentified.

The receptor's source is a man younger than 40 in good health and CMV-seronegative. The specimen was PBMCs.

CDR3 sequence reads: CASSLAPFQGNGYTF. The CDR3 bases are TGTGCCAGCAGCTTAGCCCCGTTCCAGGGGAATGGCTACACCTTC. This rearrangement joins TRBV7-2 to TRBJ1-2; possibly TRBD1 for D (6 bases). The germline V and J ends were trimmed by 0 bases and 6 bases, with 14 bases remaining between them. The CDR3 is 15 amino acids. Germline assignment: CDR1 SGHTA and CDR2 FQGNSA.